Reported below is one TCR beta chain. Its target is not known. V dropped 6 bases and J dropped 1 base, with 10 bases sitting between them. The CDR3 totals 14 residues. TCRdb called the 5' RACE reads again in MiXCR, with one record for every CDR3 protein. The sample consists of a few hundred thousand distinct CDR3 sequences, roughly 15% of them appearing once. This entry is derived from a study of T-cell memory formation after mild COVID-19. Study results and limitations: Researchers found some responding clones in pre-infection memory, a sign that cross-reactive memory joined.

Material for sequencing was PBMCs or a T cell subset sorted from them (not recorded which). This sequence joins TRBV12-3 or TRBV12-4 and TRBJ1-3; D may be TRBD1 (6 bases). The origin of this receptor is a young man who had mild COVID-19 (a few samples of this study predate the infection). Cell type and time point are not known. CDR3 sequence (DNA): TGTGCCAGCAGCGGACAGATATCTGGAAACACCATATATTTT. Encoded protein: CASSGQISGNTIYF.